The 27 T cell receptor beta chains reported below all come from one sample, sequenced in a study of CD8 T cells in Susac syndrome. cDNA came from about 0.5 to 1 ug RNA primed by random hexamers. TCRdb independently ran MiXCR on the immunoSEQ multiplex PCR reads; one entry per CDR3 protein. The repertoire holds approximately 120,000 distinct CDR3 sequences, just under 95% seen once, with around 0.087% in the top ten. The sample taken for sequencing was CD4+ T cells from PBMCs. The receptors derive from a human donor in good health.

The V and J genes are TRBV12-3 or TRBV12-4 and TRBJ2-6; tentatively, D is TRBD1 (6 bases). Trimming left V 1 base short and J 2 bases short, with 6 bases between. This CDR3 contains 15 residues. The CDR3 DNA sequence: TGTGCCAGCAGTTTAGGGACAGCTGGGGCCAACGTCCTGACTTTC. Residues: CASSLGTAGANVLTF.

The chain couples TRBV27 to TRBJ1-5; weak D call: TRBD1 (6 bases). The CDR3 totals 15 residues. The ends were cut back, 8 bases at V and 3 bases at J, with 17 bases in the middle. In germline, CDR1 is MNHEY, CDR2 SMNVEV (reference sequence). CDR3 residues: CASGRGDLDNQPQHF. The DNA of the CDR3 is TGTGCCAGCGGCAGGGGCGACCTAGACAATCAGCCCCAGCATTTT.

This clonotype was detected only once. The chain has TRBV4-3 and TRBJ2-3; 11 nucleotides align to TRBD2. The V segment lost 3 bases and the J segment 5 bases; nucleotides outside the gene matches: 4. Germline-derived CDR1 and CDR2 are LGHNA and YSLEER. The CDR3 has 15 residues. CDR3 coding DNA: TGCGCCAGCAGCCACGTAGCGGGAGGGAGAGATACGCAGTATTTT. Translated: CASSHVAGGRDTQYF.

The chain carries TRBV6-2 or TRBV6-3 and TRBJ2-7, with 10 bases aligning to TRBD2. J was trimmed by 4 bases and V by 5 bases; bases with no gene match: 8. Germline V gene sequence: CDR1 MNHEY, CDR2 SVGEGT. The CDR3 length is 15 residues. Written as DNA, the CDR3 is TGTGCCAGCAGTCGGTTAGCGGGAGGATTTTACGAGCAGTACTTC. Translating it yields CASSRLAGGFYEQYF.

The chain joins TRBV12-3 or TRBV12-4 to TRBJ2-6; D uncertain. V was cut by 1 base and J by 0 bases, with 4 bases left in between. The CDR3 totals 15 residues. CDR3 protein: CASSLDVSGANVLTF. CDR3 nucleotide sequence: TGTGCCAGCAGTTTAGATGTCTCTGGGGCCAACGTCCTGACTTTC.

The gene calls are TRBV6-2 or TRBV6-3 and TRBJ1-1, with D hard to call. Germline-derived CDR1 and CDR2 are MNHEY and SVGEGT. The CDR3 runs to 11 residues. Trimming left V 5 bases short and J 3 bases short, with 4 bases between. Here the CDR3 reads CASSAYTEAFF. CDR3 nucleotide sequence: TGTGCCAGCAGTGCGTACACTGAAGCTTTCTTT.

The genes are TRBV5-1 and TRBJ2-1, with 10 nucleotides matching TRBD2. Germline CDR1 and CDR2: SGHRS and YFSETQ. J gave up 4 bases and V 0 bases, and 4 bases lay outside the gene matches. The CDR3 has 16 residues. The CDR3 reads CASSLARTSGYNEQFF. The DNA of the CDR3 is TGCGCCAGCAGCTTGGCCCGGACTAGCGGTTACAATGAGCAGTTCTTC.

The genes are TRBV7-2 and TRBJ1-2; 7 bases are a match to TRBD1. J was trimmed by 7 bases and V by 4 bases; bases with no gene match: 9. Germline CDR1 reads SGHTA; CDR2 reads FQGNSA. The length of the CDR3 is 14 residues. CDR3 nucleotide sequence: TGTGCCAGCAGCTCGAACACACAGGGGAGTGGCTACACCTTC. Translating it yields CASSSNTQGSGYTF.

The chain employs TRBV10-2 and TRBJ1-3, with 9 bases identical to TRBD1. From germline, CDR1 is WSHSY and CDR2 SAAADI. Trimming at V came to 7 bases and at J to 0 bases, leaving 7 bases not matched to a gene. The CDR3 is made up of 16 amino acids. CDR3 residues: CASNPGQGFSGNTIYF. CDR3 DNA sequence: TGCGCCAGCAACCCGGGACAGGGATTCTCTGGAAACACCATATATTTT.

V usage is TRBV5-1 and J usage is TRBJ2-3, with 7 bases identical to TRBD1. The CDR3 contains 14 residues. V lost 6 bases, J lost 3 bases, and 7 bases stayed unmatched. CDR1 and CDR2 (germline): SGHRS, YFSETQ. The CDR3 DNA is TGCGCCAGCACCCCTGACAGGGTAACAGATACGCAGTATTTT. Its protein is CASTPDRVTDTQYF.

This clonotype was seen only once. The rearrangement links TRBV18 to TRBJ1-4; D not resolved. Germline CDR1 and CDR2: KGHSH and LQKENI. This CDR3 has 15 residues. With 5 bases removed from V and 6 bases from J, the gap between germline ends came to 16 bases. The CDR3 spells CASSSSWSRDEKLFF. The CDR3 DNA reads TGTGCCAGCTCATCCTCGTGGAGCCGGGATGAAAAACTGTTTTTT. The full variable domain, in which reference TRBV18 and TRBJ1-4 provide the parts outside the CDR3, is NAGVMQNPRHLVRRRGQEARLRCSPMKGHSHVYWYRQLPEEGLKFMVYLQKENIIDESGMPKERFSAEFPKEGPSILRIQQVVRGDSAAYFCASSSSWSRDEKLFFGSGTQLSVL.

J is TRBJ1-5 and V is TRBV10-3; D gene unclear. Trimming stripped 3 bases from V and 8 bases from J, with 14 bases between. The CDR3 runs 14 residues. Germline CDR1 ENHRY, CDR2 SYGVKD. DNA for the CDR3: TGTGCCATCAGTGAATCCGACACCCTTGAGCCCCAGCATTTT. It codes for CAISESDTLEPQHF.

The chain recombines TRBV7-8 with TRBJ1-2; unclear D gene. The germline V and J ends were trimmed by 8 bases and 7 bases, with 14 bases remaining between them. This CDR3 comprises 12 residues. Per the germline V gene, CDR1 is SGHVS and CDR2 is FQNEAQ. The CDR3 protein is CASGLPLGGYTF. As DNA, the CDR3 is TGTGCCAGCGGTCTGCCTCTGGGTGGCTACACCTTC.

V gene TRBV2 combines with J gene TRBJ2-3, with 12 bases aligning to TRBD2. V lost 6 bases, J lost 7 bases, and 8 bases stayed unmatched. Germline V CDR1 and CDR2: SNHLY, FYNNEI. This CDR3 contains 15 residues. The CDR3 nucleotides read TGTGCCAGCAGAGATTCTAGCGGGAGGGCCAATACGCAGTATTTT. It translates to CASRDSSGRANTQYF.

The chain recombines TRBV18 with TRBJ2-7; 10 positions agree with TRBD2. The CDR3 runs 17 residues. The germline V gene encodes CDR1 KGHSH and CDR2 LQKENI. V gave up 6 bases and J gave up 6 bases; unmatched junction bases: 17. The CDR3 DNA reads as TGTGCCAGCTCCTCGACTCGTAACCTAGCGGGAGCGGGCGAGCAGTACTTC. Amino acid sequence: CASSSTRNLAGAGEQYF.

This rearrangement joins TRBV5-1 to TRBJ2-3, with 8 bases that match TRBD2. Germline CDR1 and CDR2: SGHRS and YFSETQ. The CDR3 consists of 14 residues. Unmatched junction bases numbered 5, after V lost 6 bases and J lost 2 bases. This chain's CDR3 is CASTLLADTDTQYF. DNA of the CDR3: TGCGCCAGCACCCTACTAGCGGACACAGATACGCAGTATTTT.

The chain is built from TRBV3-1 and TRBJ2-1; D is unclear. The germline CDR1 and CDR2 sequences are LGHDT and YNNKEL (reference sequence). V was trimmed by 0 bases and J by 2 bases, leaving 8 bases between them. The CDR3 sequence is 15 residues long. The CDR3 region has the DNA TGTGCCAGCAGCCAAGATGAACTTACCTACAATGAGCAGTTCTTC. This gives the protein CASSQDELTYNEQFF.

The CDR3 reads CASSHPGNTEAFF. The CDR3, as DNA: TGTGCCAGTAGCCATCCGGGGAACACTGAAGCTTTCTTT. This chain joins TRBV19 and TRBJ1-1; D is unresolved. V was shortened by 6 bases and J by 1 base, with 9 bases between the two germline ends. The CDR3 runs 13 residues. Germline loops: CDR1 LNHDA, CDR2 SQIVND (reference sequence).

This clonotype was seen only a few times. The chain recombines TRBV11-2 with TRBJ2-3; D unclear. Germline lookup yields CDR1 SGHAT and CDR2 FQNNGV. The CDR3 sequence is 14 residues long. V lost 0 bases and J 2 bases, leaving 6 bases between the germline ends. CDR3 sequence (DNA): TGTGCCAGCAGCTTAGATCGTAACACAGATACGCAGTATTTT. It specifies CASSLDRNTDTQYF.

The rearrangement uses TRBV6-2 or TRBV6-3 and TRBJ1-5; D is uncertain. CDR1 MNHEY and CDR2 SVGEGT come from the germline V gene. V was cut by 5 bases and J by 12 bases, with 17 bases left in between. The CDR3 covers 13 residues. This CDR3 is CASSPLSQSYQHF. For the CDR3, the DNA is TGTGCCAGCAGTCCCCTCAGCCAATCGTACCAGCATTTT.

The CDR3 spells CAISENGGGYGYTF. In DNA, the CDR3 is TGTGCCATCAGTGAGAACGGAGGCGGCTATGGCTACACCTTC. V gene TRBV10-3 combines with J gene TRBJ1-2; D is unclear. Germline V gene data show CDR1 as ENHRY and CDR2 as SYGVKD. The CDR3 sequence is 14 residues long. V lost 2 bases, J lost 4 bases, and 11 bases lay in between.

The J gene is TRBJ2-6, the V gene TRBV5-1; D is ambiguous. The V gene lost 5 bases and the J gene lost 0 bases, with 9 bases spanning the gap. Germline V lookup: CDR1 SGHRS, CDR2 YFSETQ. The CDR3 is 15 residues long. Written as DNA, the CDR3 is TGCGCCAGCAGGGGCCGTAGCTCTGGGGCCAACGTCCTGACTTTC. It yields the protein CASRGRSSGANVLTF.

The chain is built from TRBV25-1 and TRBJ2-2, with D possibly matching TRBD1 (6 bases). CDR3 length: 15 residues. V was trimmed by 4 bases and J by 2 bases, leaving 11 bases between them. Germline CDR1 reads MGHDK; CDR2 reads SYGVNS. In DNA, the CDR3 is TGTGCCAGCAGTGTACCAGGGACAAACACCGGGGAGCTGTTTTTT. This sequence encodes CASSVPGTNTGELFF.

V is TRBV29-1 and J is TRBJ1-2; 8 bases are a match to TRBD1. CDR1 and CDR2 from the germline V gene are SQVTM and ANQGSEA. This CDR3 contains 13 residues. Trimming cost V 5 bases and J 8 bases; bases outside gene matches: 10. CDR3 residues: CSVLGQAMRGYTF. In DNA, the CDR3 is TGCAGCGTTCTGGGACAGGCGATGCGCGGCTACACCTTC.

The rearrangement joins TRBV29-1 to TRBJ2-1; 11 nucleotides agree with TRBD2. The germline V gene has CDR1 SQVTM and CDR2 ANQGSEA. V lost 6 bases to trimming and J lost 4 bases; unmatched junction nucleotides: 5. The CDR3 is 14 amino acids. This chain's CDR3 is CSVRTSGFYNEQFF. In DNA, the CDR3 is TGCAGCGTGCGGACTAGCGGGTTTTACAATGAGCAGTTCTTC.

This clonotype was observed a handful of times. The chain uses TRBV19 and TRBJ1-5, with a tentative D call TRBD1 (6 bases). Trimming removed 4 bases from V and 3 bases from J, with 10 bases in between. Germline V gene data show CDR1 as LNHDA and CDR2 as SQIVND (reference sequence). This CDR3 spans 14 amino acids. The CDR3 region has the DNA TGTGCCAGTAGTACTACAGGGTTCAATCAGCCCCAGCATTTT. This sequence encodes CASSTTGFNQPQHF. Full variable domain (outside the CDR3, taken from reference TRBV19 and TRBJ1-5): DGGITQSPKYLFRKEGQNVTLSCEQNLNHDAMYWYRQDPGQGLRLIYYSQIVNDFQKGDIAEGYSVSREKKESFPLTVTSAQKNPTAFYLCASSTTGFNQPQHFGDGTRLSIL.

The chain employs TRBV30 and TRBJ1-1; 9 bases map to TRBD1. The CDR3 consists of 14 residues. Germline CDR1 reads GTSNPN; CDR2 reads SVGIG (reference sequence). The V and J ends lost 0 bases and 4 bases, in that order; junction bases with no gene match: 3. CDR3 in DNA: TGTGCCTGGAGTGTCACAGGGGGCCGCACTGAAGCTTTCTTT. Translation: CAWSVTGGRTEAFF.